These T cell receptor beta chains were read from a single sample in a study of persistence of HIV-infected CD4 T cells. Some clones are missing from TCRdb's copy, which holds only in-frame ones; the method was immunoSEQ multiplex PCR. The data show about 36,000 clones, with 82% seen just once and more than 0.9% held by the top ten. For these receptors, no antigen is known. Specimen: cultured CD4+ T cells from PBMCs, collected from a patient who received antiretroviral therapy. The receptors originated from an adult with HIV. The donor label of this sample is uncertain. Both conserved end residues are part of each CDR3. The D gene is left open where the match is weak. The size field is filled for only some rows; it gives once, few, many or a size class.

j_gene | v_gene | d_gene | abundance | CDR3nt | CDR3aa
TRBJ2-3 | TRBV3-1/TRBV3-2 | . | . | TGTGCCAGCAGTCCGGGACGACGCACAGATACGCAGTATTTT | CASSPGRRTDTQYF
TRBJ1-1 | TRBV12-5 | TRBD1 | . | TGTGCTAGTGGTTTGGTTCTAGTGGTGGGTGCGGGCAGGGGGACTGAAGCTTTCTTT | CASGLVLVVGAGRGTEAFF
TRBJ1-5 | TRBV3-1/TRBV3-2 | . | . | TGTGCCAGCAGCCGGGACACCAATCAGCCCCAGCATTTT | CASSRDTNQPQHF
TRBJ2-7 | TRBV13 | TRBD2 | . | TGTGCCAGCAGCTCCGGACTAGCGGGGGTCATCGAGCAGTACTTC | CASSSGLAGVIEQYF
TRBJ2-2 | TRBV3-1/TRBV3-2 | . | once | TGTGCCAGCAGCCAAGTTCTTTCCCGGGAGCTGTTTTTT | CASSQVLSRELFF
TRBJ2-4 | TRBV19 | TRBD1 | once | TGTGCCAGTCGACAGGGTAGGGCCAAAAACATTCAGTACTTC | CASRQGRAKNIQYF
TRBJ2-1 | TRBV24-1 | TRBD2 | . | TGTGCCACCAGTGACCCTCCCGGGACTAGCGGGAGCAATGAGCAGTTCTTC | CATSDPPGTSGSNEQFF
TRBJ1-2 | TRBV10-2 | . | . | TGCGCCAGCAGTGAAAACAGGGACTATGGCTACACCTTC | CASSENRDYGYTF
TRBJ1-3 | TRBV6-1 | . | . | TGTGCCAGCAGTGAAACAGTTCTCCCTGGAAACACCATATATTTT | CASSETVLPGNTIYF
TRBJ1-1 | TRBV11-1 | TRBD1 | . | TGTGCCAGCAGCACATGGGGACAGGCTGAAGCTTTCTTT | CASSTWGQAEAFF
TRBJ1-6 | TRBV2 | . | . | TGTGCCAGCTGCGGGACGGCCCCCAATTCACCCCTCCACTTT | CASCGTAPNSPLHF
TRBJ1-1 | TRBV9 | . | . | TGTGCCAGCAGCGTAGGAGGGTTTAACGCTGAAGCTTTCTTT | CASSVGGFNAEAFF
TRBJ1-5 | TRBV15 | . | . | TGTGCCACCAGCAGCCGGGACAGCAATCAGCCCCAGCATTTT | CATSSRDSNQPQHF
TRBJ1-6 | TRBV23-1 | . | . | TGCGCCAGCAGTCCACGAGACCGGGGCCTATGCCATTCACCCCTCCACTTT | CASSPRDRGLCHSPLHF
TRBJ2-1 | TRBV3-1/TRBV3-2 | . | . | TGTGCCAGCAGCCAACCTCGGGGGGCGAGAGATGAGCAGTTCTTC | CASSQPRGARDEQFF
TRBJ1-2 | TRBV19 | TRBD1 | . | TGTGCCAGTACCGGACAGGGGAAAGGAGGCTACACCTTC | CASTGQGKGGYTF
TRBJ2-7 | TRBV13 | . | . | TGTGCCAGCAGCTCCATAGACATCTACTACGAGCAGTACTTC | CASSSIDIYYEQYF
TRBJ2-7 | TRBV30 | . | . | TGTGCCTGGGGATCCGAGCTAGGCTACGAGCAGTACTTC | CAWGSELGYEQYF
TRBJ2-1 | TRBV4-1 | . | . | TGCGCCAGCAGCCTCCGATGGGGCAGCGACTTGAGCTCCTACAATGAGCAGTTCTTC | CASSLRWGSDLSSYNEQFF
TRBJ1-2 | TRBV5-1 | TRBD1 | . | TGCGCCAGCAGCTTGGACCCGGGACAGCCCTCTAACTATGGCTACACCTTC | CASSLDPGQPSNYGYTF
TRBJ1-6 | TRBV5-5 | . | . | TGTGCCAGCAGCTTGGGGGCTGATAATTCACCCCTCCACTTT | CASSLGADNSPLHF
TRBJ1-4 | TRBV5-5 | . | . | TGTGCCAGCAGCCGTAGTTCGGTGACCCCATCGGGAGAAAAACTGTTTTTT | CASSRSSVTPSGEKLFF
TRBJ1-5 | TRBV6-5 | . | . | TGTGCCTCGCGTGGGGGGGGGCAAGGCAATCAGCCCCAGCATTTT | CASRGGGQGNQPQHF
TRBJ1-5 | TRBV18 | . | . | TGTGCCAGCTCACCAGGGTATGGCAATCAGCCCCAGCATTTT | CASSPGYGNQPQHF
TRBJ1-3 | TRBV12-5 | . | . | TGTGCTAGTGCCCTAGGGTCGGGGTCTGGAAACACCATATATTTT | CASALGSGSGNTIYF
TRBJ2-1 | TRBV10-1 | TRBD2 | . | TGCGCCAGCAGTGAGTCGGGAACGGGGGGGTACAATGAGCAGTTCTTC | CASSESGTGGYNEQFF
TRBJ1-4 | TRBV6-5 | . | . | TGTGCCAGCAGTTACTCGACCTGGGGAGAAAAACTGTTTTTT | CASSYSTWGEKLFF